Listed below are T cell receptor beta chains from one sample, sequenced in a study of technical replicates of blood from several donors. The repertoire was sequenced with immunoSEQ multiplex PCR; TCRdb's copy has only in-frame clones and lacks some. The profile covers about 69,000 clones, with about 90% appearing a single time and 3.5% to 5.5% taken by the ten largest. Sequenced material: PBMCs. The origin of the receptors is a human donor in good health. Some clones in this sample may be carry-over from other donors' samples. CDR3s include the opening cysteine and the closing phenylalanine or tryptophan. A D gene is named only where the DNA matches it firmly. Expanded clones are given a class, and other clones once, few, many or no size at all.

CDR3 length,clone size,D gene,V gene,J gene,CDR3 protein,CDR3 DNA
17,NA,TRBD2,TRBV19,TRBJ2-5,CASSSAGLAGGGETQYF,TGTGCCAGTAGTTCCGCGGGACTAGCGGGAGGAGGTGAGACCCAGTACTTC
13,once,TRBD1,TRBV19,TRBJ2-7,CASSIQGAGEQYF,TGTGCCAGTAGTATTCAGGGGGCCGGCGAGCAGTACTTC
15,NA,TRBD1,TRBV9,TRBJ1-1,CASRAREGQGTEAFF,TGTGCCAGCAGAGCTCGAGAGGGACAGGGCACTGAAGCTTTCTTT
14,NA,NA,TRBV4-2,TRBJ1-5,CASSQESGNQPQHF,TGTGCCAGCAGCCAAGAGAGCGGCAATCAGCCCCAGCATTTT
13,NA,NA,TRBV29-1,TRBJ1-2,CSADRDKGGGYTF,TGCAGCGCAGACCGGGACAAGGGTGGCGGCTACACCTTC
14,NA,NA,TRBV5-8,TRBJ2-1,CASSPGLPNDEQFF,TGTGCCAGCAGCCCTGGACTACCCAACGATGAGCAGTTCTTC
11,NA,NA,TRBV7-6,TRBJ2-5,CASSTEETQYF,TGTGCCAGCAGCACAGAAGAGACCCAGTACTTC
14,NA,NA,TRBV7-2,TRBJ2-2,CASSPDRNTGELFF,TGTGCCAGCAGCCCAGACAGGAACACCGGGGAGCTGTTTTTT
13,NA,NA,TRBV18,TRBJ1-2,CASSPQGNYGYTF,TGTGCCAGCTCACCACAGGGGAACTATGGCTACACCTTC
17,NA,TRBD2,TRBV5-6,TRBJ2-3,CASNLAFSGGFTDTQYF,TGTGCCAGCAACCTGGCTTTTAGCGGGGGCTTCACAGATACGCAGTATTTT
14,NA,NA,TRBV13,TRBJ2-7,CASSLSLRGYEQYF,TGTGCCAGCAGCTTAAGCCTTAGGGGCTACGAGCAGTACTTC
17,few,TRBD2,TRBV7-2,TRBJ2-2,CASSRMLAGGITGELFF,TGTGCCAGCAGCCGTATGCTAGCGGGGGGCATCACCGGGGAGCTGTTTTTT
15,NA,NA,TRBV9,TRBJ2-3,CASSVGQGRTDTQYF,TGTGCCAGCAGCGTAGGGCAGGGTAGGACAGATACGCAGTATTTT
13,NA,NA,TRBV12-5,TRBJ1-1,CASGWNSYTEAFF,TGTGCTAGTGGTTGGAACAGCTACACTGAAGCTTTCTTT
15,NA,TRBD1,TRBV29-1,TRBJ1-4,CSVGVSQGAYEKLFF,TGCAGCGTTGGGGTTTCACAGGGGGCCTATGAAAAACTGTTTTTT
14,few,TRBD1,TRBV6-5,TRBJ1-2,CASRNRGLNYGYTF,TGTGCCAGCAGAAACAGGGGGCTCAACTATGGCTACACCTTC
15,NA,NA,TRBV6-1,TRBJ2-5,CASRAVVGAQETQYF,TGTGCCAGCAGGGCGGTCGTGGGAGCCCAAGAGACCCAGTACTTC
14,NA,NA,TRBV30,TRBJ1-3,CAWSGDSSGNTIYF,TGTGCCTGGAGTGGAGACAGCTCTGGAAACACCATATATTTT
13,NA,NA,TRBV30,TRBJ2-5,CAWNEAAKETQYF,TGTGCCTGGAATGAGGCTGCTAAAGAGACCCAGTACTTC
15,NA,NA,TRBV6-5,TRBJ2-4,CASSSEGLGKNIQYF,TGTGCCAGCAGTTCGGAGGGCTTGGGCAAAAACATTCAGTACTTC
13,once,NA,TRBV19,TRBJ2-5,CASIEEGGETQYF,TGTGCCAGTATCGAAGAGGGAGGAGAGACCCAGTACTTC
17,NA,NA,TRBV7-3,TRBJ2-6,CASSTTAGFSGANVLTF,TGTGCCAGCAGCACGACAGCAGGGTTCTCTGGGGCCAACGTCCTGACTTTC